This section outlines one TCR beta chain sequence together with its context. With 4 bases clipped from V and 5 bases from J, the junction kept 9 bases outside the gene matches. Germline assignment: CDR1 SGHDN and CDR2 FVKESK. This CDR3 region has 15 residues. This sample is drawn from a study of technical replicates of blood from a few donors. The repertoire was sequenced with immunoSEQ multiplex PCR; TCRdb's copy has only in-frame clones and lacks some. The sample lists under 100,000 clones, nearly 97% occurring once. The genes are TRBV14 and TRBJ2-7; 9 nucleotides line up with TRBD1. The sequence was obtained from a human donor in good health. The sample consisted of T cells isolated from PBMCs. DNA for the CDR3: TGTGCCAGCAGCCGCGTGACAGGGGGAAAAAACGAGCAGTACTTC. The encoded protein is CASSRVTGGKNEQYF.